This T cell receptor (beta chain) was observed in a study of control samples from healthy donors and cancer patients. The table came from immunoSEQ multiplex PCR; TCRdb's copy has only in-frame clones and leaves some out. Among under 30,000 clones listed, 85% were seen once. Trimming removed 3 bases at V and 7 bases at J, with 12 bases between. This CDR3 is 13 amino acids long. Looked up from germline, CDR1 is LGHDT and CDR2 is YNNKEL (reference sequence). The receptor was derived from a woman aged 60-75 years with head and neck cancer. V gene TRBV3-1 (or the pseudogene TRBV3-2) combines with J gene TRBJ1-2; D perhaps matches TRBD1 (6 bases). The sequenced sample was PBMCs. The DNA of the CDR3 is TGTGCCAGCAGCCACGATCAGGGGTCTGGCTACACCTTC. Translating it yields CASSHDQGSGYTF.